This TCR beta chain was observed in a study of blood T cell repertoires in COVID-19. Study summary: The United States, Italy and Spain were the sources of the acute and convalescent COVID-19 samples. T cells, B-cell-depleted T cells, or PBMCs supplied cDNA or gDNA.

This clone occurred a few times. Source study methods: Counts of nucleated cells, estimated from reference gene primer amplification, were obtained. Libraries were prepared by immunoSEQ multiplex PCR; TCRdb keeps only in-frame clonotypes and omits some of them. That table gives V, J and clone size, and the DNA gave D and trimming. The sample lists approximately 250,000 clones, about 88% occurring once. Trimming at V came to 1 base and at J to 5 bases, leaving 6 bases not matched to a gene. The CDR3 runs to 16 residues. The germline V gene encodes CDR1 SGHTA and CDR2 FQGNSA. The chain couples TRBV7-2 to TRBJ2-2, with 8 bases lining up with TRBD1. This clonotype originated in a man in his thirties or forties with active or convalescent COVID-19. Sequenced input: peripheral blood. CDR3 in DNA: TGTGCCAGCAGCTTAGGTCAGGGGGCGGGAACCGGGGAGCTGTTTTTT. It encodes CASSLGQGAGTGELFF.